This T cell receptor beta chain was identified in a study of CD39 and CD103 CD8 tumor-infiltrating T cells. Study in general: An ovarian cancer patient and a couple of HNSCC patients had repertoire comparisons shown.

This clone appeared once. The antigen is unknown. Between about 8,500 and 110,000 sorted cells per subset supplied genomic DNA. Clones were read by immunoSEQ multiplex PCR, and TCRdb kept only the in-frame ones, dropping some. Seen here are 1,500 to 2,000 clones, less than 75% observed once, and the top ten hold approximately 37%. Findings of the study overall: DP CD8 TILs seemed more oligoclonal than DN, SP and blood memory CD8. DN TIL clonotypes largely overlapped peripheral memory CD8 repertoires, unlike DP.

Input material: CD39- CD103- CD8+ T cells sorted from the tumor. Subset reported: CD103-CD39- double-negative CD45RA- CD8 T cells. This TCR was sampled from a human donor with head and neck squamous cell carcinoma.

The CDR3 nucleotides read TGTGCCAGCAGTTCAGGGATGGCCTACGAGCAGTACTTC. The encoded protein is CASSSGMAYEQYF. The chain carries TRBV27 and TRBJ2-7; D might be TRBD1 (5 bases). The V end lost 4 bases, the J end lost 2 bases, and 9 bases lay between the germline ends. Looked up from germline, CDR1 is MNHEY and CDR2 is SMNVEV (reference sequence). The CDR3 runs to 13 residues.